Listed below are T cell receptor beta chains from one sample, sequenced in a study of regulatory T cells in long-lasting Graves disease. TCRdb ran MiXCR on the multiplex PCR reads and lists one entry per CDR3 protein. The sample carries about 370,000 distinct CDR3 sequences, roughly 15% recorded once. The source material was peripheral blood mononuclear cells (PBMCs), sampled at new diagnosis, from a patient treated with antithyroid drugs. Receptors originate from a female donor with Graves disease. The CDR3 runs from the conserved cysteine through the conserved F or W. D genes are given only for firm matches. Clone sizes are given selectively: once, few, many, or a class where the clone is expanded.

TRBJ1-2 | TRBD1 | TRBV12-3/TRBV12-4 | many | TGTGCCAGCAGACTCCCGGGACAGGGGGGAGGCTACACCTTC | CASRLPGQGGGYTF
TRBJ2-7 | TRBD2 | TRBV12-3/TRBV12-4 | few | TGTGCCAGCAGTTTGTTGGGAGGGCCCTACGAGCAGTACTTC | CASSLLGGPYEQYF
TRBJ2-3 | - | TRBV5-1 | many | TGCGCCAGCAGCTTGGTCCCCCGTTATACAGATACGCAGTATTTT | CASSLVPRYTDTQYF
TRBJ1-1 | - | TRBV7-2 | few | TGTGCCAGCAGCTTCACAGGATTCACTGAAGCTTTCTTT | CASSFTGFTEAFF
TRBJ2-2 | TRBD2 | TRBV10-3 | many | TGTGCCATCAGTGAGTTCCTAGCGGGAGGGAACACCGGGGAGCTGTTTTTT | CAISEFLAGGNTGELFF
TRBJ2-7 | - | TRBV6-1 | many | TGTGCCAGCAGATTTGGGGCGCCAGGGGAGCAGTACTTC | CASRFGAPGEQYF
TRBJ2-1 | - | TRBV28 | - | TGTGCCAGCAGTTCAAGCGAGGGTCGCTATCACAATGAGCAGTTCTTC | CASSSSEGRYHNEQFF
TRBJ2-7 | - | TRBV18 | - | TGTGCCAGCTCCTCTCTACAGGGCACAACCTACGAGCAGTACTTC | CASSSLQGTTYEQYF
TRBJ2-3 | TRBD2 | TRBV7-2 | many | TGTGCCAGCAGCTTTTTAGCGGGGGGTGTCACAGATACGCAGTATTTT | CASSFLAGGVTDTQYF
TRBJ1-1 | - | TRBV27 | - | TGTGCCAGCTGGGAAGGAGGGGCCACTGAAGCTTTCTTT | CASWEGGATEAFF
TRBJ2-3 | - | TRBV11-2 | many | TGTGCCAGCAGCTATAGGGGCACAGATACGCAGTATTTT | CASSYRGTDTQYF
TRBJ1-1 | TRBD1 | TRBV9 | - | TGTGCCAGCAGCGTAGGAAGGGGGCCCGGCACTGAAGCTTTCTTT | CASSVGRGPGTEAFF
TRBJ1-2 | - | TRBV6-2/TRBV6-3 | many | TGTGCCAGCAGTTACGTACGACAGTCCCGGAATGGCTACACCTTC | CASSYVRQSRNGYTF
TRBJ2-7 | TRBD2 | TRBV5-1 | - | TGCGCCAGCAGCACAAGCCTAGCGGGAGGGCTCTACGAGCAGTACTTC | CASSTSLAGGLYEQYF
TRBJ1-5 | TRBD1 | TRBV27 | many | TGTGCCAGCAGTCGGACAGGGGCTTCGGATCAGCCCCAGCATTTT | CASSRTGASDQPQHF
TRBJ2-1 | TRBD2 | TRBV2 | many | TGTGCCAGCAGTGTGGGGGGACTAGTTATTGGAAATGAGCAGTTCTTC | CASSVGGLVIGNEQFF